The 25 T cell receptor beta chains below all came from one sample that was sequenced in a study of T cells after yellow fever vaccination. One entry per CDR3 protein results from TCRdb running MiXCR on the 5' RACE reads. The sample records roughly 74,000 distinct CDR3 sequences, around 6.5% being singletons. The sequenced sample was CD8+ T cells sorted from PBMCs, obtained less than 6 days after the first yellow fever vaccination. Receptors were obtained from a man between 18 and 35 years old who received the YFV17D yellow fever vaccine.

This clonotype was seen a handful of times. The V and J genes are TRBV6-6 and TRBJ2-1; D remains unclear. There are 13 residues in the CDR3. Germline V gene data show CDR1 as MNHNY and CDR2 as SVGAGI (reference sequence). V dropped 0 bases and J dropped 10 bases, with 10 bases sitting between them. The CDR3 coding sequence is TGTGCCAGCAGTTACTCCCCCATCCAAGAGCAGTTCTTC. This sequence encodes CASSYSPIQEQFF.

This clonotype was seen only a few times. The chain carries TRBV7-3 and TRBJ2-1, with 13 bases matching TRBD2. The CDR3 length is 18 residues. CDR1 is SGHTA and CDR2 is FQGTGA in the germline V gene. After removal of 3 bases from V and 9 bases from J, the junction contained 14 bases not matched to a gene. The CDR3 coding sequence is TGTGCCAGCAGCTTGTTCCTCCGTGGACTAGCGGGGGAGGGTGAGCAGTTCTTC. Translated, it gives CASSLFLRGLAGEGEQFF.

This clonotype occurred many times. The V and J genes are TRBV6-5 and TRBJ2-5, with D possibly matching TRBD1 (6 bases). The CDR3 loop spans 15 amino acids. Trimming pared 6 bases from V and 2 bases from J, leaving 16 bases between. Germline V gives CDR1 MNHEY, CDR2 SVGAGI. CDR3 sequence (DNA): TGTGCCAGCAGCTTACATAGGACAGCACAAGAGACCCAGTACTTC. Protein: CASSLHRTAQETQYF.

This clonotype was recorded many times. J is TRBJ2-2 and V is TRBV29-1; unclear D gene. The V and J ends lost 4 bases and 1 base respectively, with 4 bases between them. The CDR3 extends over 12 amino acids. Germline values: CDR1 SQVTM, CDR2 ANQGSEA. The CDR3 coding sequence is TGCAGCGTTGTTCAGAACACCGGGGAGCTGTTTTTT. This gives the protein CSVVQNTGELFF.

This rearrangement joins TRBV28 to TRBJ2-1, with D possibly being TRBD1 (6 bases). Germline V lookup: CDR1 MDHEN, CDR2 SYDVKM. Trimming cost V 7 bases and J 0 bases, with 13 bases left between them. The CDR3 has 15 residues. The CDR3 nucleotides read TGTGCCAGCACCGAAGACAGGAGCTCCTACAATGAGCAGTTCTTC. It yields the protein CASTEDRSSYNEQFF.

The chain combines TRBV7-9 with TRBJ1-2, with unresolved D. CDR1 SEHNR and CDR2 FQNEAQ come from the germline V gene (reference sequence). This CDR3 spans 15 amino acids. Trimming removed 2 bases from V and 3 bases from J, with 13 bases in between. CDR3 protein: CASSLILGGDYGYTF. DNA for the CDR3: TGTGCCAGCAGCTTAATTCTGGGCGGGGACTATGGCTACACCTTC. Supplemented by reference TRBV7-9 and TRBJ1-2, the full variable domain reads DTGVSQNPRHKITKRGQNVTFRCDPISEHNRLYWYRQTLGQGPEFLTYFQNEAQLEKSRLLSDRFSAERPKGSFSTLEIQRTEQGDSAMYLCASSLILGGDYGYTFGSGTRLTVV.

The rearrangement uses TRBV12-3 or TRBV12-4 and TRBJ1-1, with 8 bases lining up with TRBD1. The CDR3 runs 13 residues. V lost 5 bases to trimming and J lost 13 bases; unmatched junction nucleotides: 12. In DNA form, the CDR3 reads TGTGCCAGCAGTCCCAACAGGGGGGGGATCTTTTTCTTT. This translates into CASSPNRGGIFFF.

This clonotype turned up a few times. This chain links TRBV5-1 with TRBJ1-1; the match to TRBD1 covers 7 bases. The CDR3 spans 15 residues. Looked up from germline, CDR1 is SGHRS and CDR2 is YFSETQ. Trimming at V came to 0 bases and at J to 5 bases, leaving 7 bases not matched to a gene. The CDR3 DNA is TGCGCCAGCAGCTTGGGACAGGGATCGCCGACTGAAGCTTTCTTT. As protein: CASSLGQGSPTEAFF.

V is TRBV7-9 and J is TRBJ2-5; 10 bases are a match to TRBD2. V shed 5 bases, J shed 4 bases, and the junction held 4 bases outside the gene matches. Germline CDR1 and CDR2: SEHNR and FQNEAQ (reference sequence). This CDR3 region has 14 residues. CDR3 nucleotides: TGTGCCAGCAGCGGGGGACTAGCGAGAGAGACCCAGTACTTC. Encoded protein: CASSGGLARETQYF. The full variable domain, rest sourced from reference TRBV7-9 and TRBJ2-5, is DTGVSQNPRHKITKRGQNVTFRCDPISEHNRLYWYRQTLGQGPEFLTYFQNEAQLEKSRLLSDRFSAERPKGSFSTLEIQRTEQGDSAMYLCASSGGLARETQYFGPGTRLLVL.

This clonotype has a handful of counts. CDR3 loop: CASSVQGATDTQYF. The CDR3 DNA reads TGTGCCAGCAGTGTACAGGGGGCAACGGATACGCAGTATTTT. This chain joins TRBV5-4 and TRBJ2-3; TRBD1 aligns across 9 bases. The germline CDR1 and CDR2 sequences are SGHNT and YYREEE (reference sequence). CDR3 size: 14 residues. Trimming at V came to 5 bases and at J to 6 bases, leaving 7 bases not matched to a gene.

This clonotype was detected many times. CDR3 nucleotides: TGTGCCAGCTGCCCGGACGGGTTCGGGGCCAACGTCCTGACTTTC. Its translation is CASCPDGFGANVLTF. The gene calls are TRBV7-3 and TRBJ2-6, with D unresolved. Trimming removed 8 bases from V and 4 bases from J, with 15 bases in between. Looked up from germline, CDR1 is SGHTA and CDR2 is FQGTGA. The CDR3 has 15 amino acids.

This clonotype appeared many times. V usage is TRBV20-1 and J usage is TRBJ2-7; 7 bases agree with TRBD1. With V trimmed by 0 bases and J by 3 bases, 2 bases remained unmatched. This CDR3 is 13 amino acids long. Germline V gene sequence: CDR1 DFQATT, CDR2 SNEGSKA (reference sequence). The CDR3 nucleotides read TGCAGTGCTAGAGATTCAGGGGGCTACGAGCAGTACTTC. Protein sequence: CSARDSGGYEQYF.

The J gene is TRBJ2-7, the V gene TRBV20-1, with TRBD1 identical over 7 bases. The CDR3 is 15 amino acids. Germline V gene lookup returns CDR1 DFQATT and CDR2 SNEGSKA (reference sequence). J lost 2 bases, V lost 3 bases, and 10 bases had no gene match. For the CDR3, the DNA is TGCAGTGCTAGGAACTATGGTGACAGGGCCTACGAGCAGTACGTC. Translating it yields CSARNYGDRAYEQYV.

The chain links TRBV6-5 to TRBJ1-1; tentatively, D is TRBD1 (5 bases). Germline V gene sequence: CDR1 MNHEY, CDR2 SVGAGI. The CDR3 runs to 15 residues. V dropped 4 bases and J dropped 4 bases, with 16 bases sitting between them. The DNA of the CDR3 is TGTGCCAGCAGTTTTATTAAGGGGTTCGGCACTGAAGCTTTCTTT. Its protein is CASSFIKGFGTEAFF.

This clonotype came up many times. The V call is TRBV20-1, the J call TRBJ1-5; 9 positions match TRBD1. This CDR3 contains 14 residues. Germline-derived CDR1 and CDR2 are DFQATT and SNEGSKA (reference sequence). With 6 bases clipped from V and 3 bases from J, the junction kept 6 bases outside the gene matches. The CDR3 protein is CSARTGAVNQPQHF. The DNA for the CDR3 is TGCAGTGCACGGACAGGGGCGGTCAATCAGCCCCAGCATTTT.

The chain couples TRBV6-5 to TRBJ2-1; 8 bases are a match to TRBD2. CDR3 length: 16 residues. Per germline, CDR1 MNHEY and CDR2 SVGAGI. After removal of 6 bases from V and 3 bases from J, the junction contained 10 bases not matched to a gene. This chain's CDR3 is CASSGGGSEFYNEQFF. The CDR3, as DNA: TGTGCCAGCAGCGGGGGGGGCAGCGAATTCTACAATGAGCAGTTCTTC.

The chain couples TRBV14 to TRBJ2-2; either TRBD1 or TRBD2 may fit D (5 bases each). CDR1 is SGHDN, CDR2 FVKESK, per germline. V was trimmed by 0 bases and J by 2 bases, leaving 13 bases between them. CDR3 length: 17 amino acids. The CDR3 DNA is TGTGCCAGCAGCCAAGATTGGACGGGGCTTAACACCGGGGAGCTGTTTTTT. Amino acids: CASSQDWTGLNTGELFF.

In this sample, this clonotype turned up many times. The chain combines TRBV7-7 with TRBJ2-7; 10 nucleotides line up with TRBD1. CDR3 length equals 15 residues. J gave up 0 bases and V 3 bases, and 2 bases lay outside the gene matches. CDR1 and CDR2 (germline): SSHAT, FNYEAQ (reference sequence). CDR3 amino acids: CASSLGTGASYEQYF. The CDR3 region has the DNA TGTGCCAGCAGCTTGGGGACAGGGGCCTCCTACGAGCAGTACTTC.

This clonotype has a handful of counts. This sequence joins TRBV11-2 and TRBJ2-1, with 9 bases matching TRBD2. CDR1 SGHAT and CDR2 FQNNGV come from the germline V gene. The CDR3 is 17 residues long. J gave up 2 bases and V 1 base, and 6 bases lay outside the gene matches. The CDR3 sequence: CASSLVGRGGTYNEQFF. The CDR3 coding sequence is TGTGCCAGCAGCTTAGTGGGGCGGGGGGGAACCTACAATGAGCAGTTCTTC.

This clonotype was recorded at least ten times. This chain joins TRBV25-1 and TRBJ2-5, with D hard to call. The V gene lost 4 bases and the J gene lost 4 bases, with 4 bases spanning the gap. This CDR3 region has 11 residues. Looked up from germline, CDR1 is MGHDK and CDR2 is SYGVNS. Here the CDR3 DNA reads TGTGCCAGCAGTGCGCGAGAGACCCAGTACTTC. Translation gives CASSARETQYF.

The sample holds a few counts of this clonotype. The V call is TRBV4-1, the J call TRBJ1-1; D remains unclear. V gave up 4 bases and J gave up 1 base, with 10 bases separating them. There are 14 residues in the CDR3. Germline CDR1 MGHRA, CDR2 YSYEKL. For the CDR3, the DNA is TGCGCCAGCAGCCCACGGACCTCGAACACTGAAGCTTTCTTT. Its protein is CASSPRTSNTEAFF.

This clonotype occurred many times. The chain couples TRBV5-6 to TRBJ2-7, with D uncertain. V was clipped by 0 bases and J by 1 base, with 8 bases between them. The CDR3 is 14 residues long. Germline V gene sequence: CDR1 SGHDT, CDR2 YYEEEE. Here the CDR3 DNA reads TGTGCCAGCAGCTTGGGTTTCAATTCCTACGAGCAGTACTTC. This encodes CASSLGFNSYEQYF.

Many counts were recorded for this clonotype. The chain employs TRBV12-3 or TRBV12-4 and TRBJ2-1; no clear D gene. Trimming pared 7 bases from V and 0 bases from J, leaving 16 bases between. The CDR3 totals 16 residues. Written as DNA, the CDR3 is TGTGCCAGCACCGCCCTAACAGTGAGCTCCTACAATGAGCAGTTCTTC. Amino acids: CASTALTVSSYNEQFF.

This clonotype was recorded a few times. The rearrangement links TRBV29-1 to TRBJ1-5; D unclear. The CDR3 runs to 12 residues. Per germline, CDR1 SQVTM and CDR2 ANQGSEA. The V gene lost 4 bases and the J gene lost 9 bases, with 13 bases spanning the gap. CDR3 loop: CSVVFGGSPQHF. The CDR3 DNA reads as TGCAGCGTTGTTTTCGGTGGATCGCCCCAGCATTTT.

V usage is TRBV2 and J usage is TRBJ2-7; 10 nucleotides align to TRBD2. This CDR3 is built from 13 residues. Germline V CDR1 and CDR2: SNHLY, FYNNEI. Germline trimming cut 9 bases from V and 3 bases from J; bases unmatched to any gene: 5. CDR3 loop: CASSGGRDYEQYF. The CDR3 DNA sequence: TGTGCCAGTAGCGGGGGGCGAGACTACGAGCAGTACTTC.